The 16 T cell receptor beta chains below come from one sample, sequenced in a study of patients and donors after allogeneic stem cell transplantation. TCRdb analysed the RT-PCR reads with MiXCR anew, one entry per CDR3 protein. The sample includes some 160,000 distinct CDR3 sequences, about 24% of them seen just once. The sample was blood, either unsorted or a sorted T cell fraction (not recorded which). The source is a human donor who was either an allogeneic HSCT recipient or a stem cell or donor lymphocyte infusion donor (not recorded which). It is not recorded whose cells these are; they may come from a transplant donor.

This clonotype was detected a few times. The chain links TRBV4-1 to TRBJ1-4; no clear D gene. V lost 2 bases and J 0 bases, leaving 7 bases between the germline ends. The CDR3 length is 15 residues. Germline assignment: CDR1 MGHRA and CDR2 YSYEKL. CDR3: CASSQYTATNEKLFF. The CDR3, as DNA: TGCGCCAGCAGCCAATACACCGCAACTAATGAAAAACTGTTTTTT.

The genes are TRBV7-2 and TRBJ2-5; no reliable D call. This CDR3 comprises 14 residues. Deletions cut 2 bases from V and 4 bases from J, with 11 bases between. Germline CDR1 SGHTA, CDR2 FQGNSA. The CDR3 loop reads CASSLLGIGETQYF. CDR3 in DNA: TGTGCCAGCAGCTTATTAGGGATCGGAGAGACCCAGTACTTC.

This clonotype was detected a few times. This chain joins TRBV10-3 and TRBJ2-5; D not certain. This CDR3 is 11 amino acids long. V shed 1 base and J shed 5 bases, with 2 bases lying between them. The germline V gene has CDR1 ENHRY and CDR2 SYGVKD. The CDR3 sequence is CAISEWETQYF. CDR3 bases: TGTGCCATCAGTGAGTGGGAGACCCAGTACTTC.

This clonotype was counted only a few times. The V and J genes are TRBV9 and TRBJ2-3; D possibly corresponds to TRBD2 (6 bases). The CDR3 is 16 amino acids. Trimming removed 3 bases at V and 2 bases at J, with 16 bases between. Germline CDR1 is SGDLS and CDR2 is YYNGEE. Here the CDR3 reads CASSAYAGTDTDTQYF. Written as DNA, the CDR3 is TGTGCCAGCAGCGCCTATGCGGGGACCGACACAGATACGCAGTATTTT. The whole variable domain, remainder taken from reference TRBV9 and TRBJ2-3, is DSGVTQTPKHLITATGQRVTLRCSPRSGDLSVYWYQQSLDQGLQFLIQYYNGEERAKGNILERFSAQQFPDLHSELNLSSLELGDSALYFCASSAYAGTDTDTQYFGPGTRLTVL.

The V and J genes are TRBV4-2 and TRBJ2-7; tentatively, D is TRBD2 (5 bases). The CDR3 has 14 residues. Looked up from germline, CDR1 is LGHNA and CDR2 is YNFKEQ. V was pared by 6 bases and J by 4 bases, with 16 bases between. CDR3 nucleotides: TGTGCCAGCAGTCCTTTCCTGGCGGGTTACGAGCAGTACTTC. This gives the protein CASSPFLAGYEQYF.

This clonotype has a count of ten or more. This chain joins TRBV12-3 or TRBV12-4 and TRBJ2-3, with D unclear. Trimming pared 5 bases from V and 0 bases from J, leaving 6 bases between. The CDR3 totals 13 residues. The CDR3 DNA reads TGTGCCAGCAGTCTCGACAGCACAGATACGCAGTATTTT. Translating it yields CASSLDSTDTQYF.

This clonotype was seen a handful of times. The rearrangement links TRBV5-1 to TRBJ1-2, with TRBD1 matching over 7 bases. The CDR3 sequence is 16 residues long. The J segment lost 8 bases and the V segment lost 6 bases, leaving 19 bases of the junction unmatched. Germline V gene sequence: CDR1 SGHRS, CDR2 YFSETQ. The CDR3 DNA is TGCGCCAGCACCTTTACACCGGGACAGAGGTCGACGGGCTACACCTTC. Its protein product is CASTFTPGQRSTGYTF.

The chain has TRBV29-1 and TRBJ2-7; D not resolved. The CDR3 sequence is 10 residues long. V was clipped by 4 bases and J by 3 bases, with 4 bases between them. Germline V gives CDR1 SQVTM, CDR2 ANQGSEA. CDR3 amino acids: CSVVNYEQYF. CDR3 nucleotide sequence: TGCAGCGTTGTGAACTACGAGCAGTACTTC.

The V and J genes are TRBV15 and TRBJ2-3, with D possibly being TRBD2 (6 bases). In germline, CDR1 is LNHNV, CDR2 YYDKDF (reference sequence). CDR3 length: 14 amino acids. Trimming cost V 6 bases and J 4 bases, with 14 bases left between them. The CDR3 DNA reads TGTGCCACCAGTCGGGGGTTGTTCTCAGATACGCAGTATTTT. Its translation: CATSRGLFSDTQYF.

J is TRBJ2-7 and V is TRBV29-1; D is undetermined. V lost 6 bases and J 4 bases, leaving 19 bases between the germline ends. The CDR3 loop spans 14 amino acids. Germline V gives CDR1 SQVTM, CDR2 ANQGSEA. CDR3 protein: CSVTPGDNWYEQYF. CDR3 DNA sequence: TGCAGCGTAACCCCTGGGGATAACTGGTACGAGCAGTACTTC.

This clonotype has a single count. This chain uses TRBV7-6 with TRBJ2-1, with 10 bases identical to TRBD2. The CDR3 loop spans 16 amino acids. CDR1 and CDR2 (germline): SGHVS, FNYEAQ. The V segment lost 2 bases and the J segment 6 bases; nucleotides outside the gene matches: 7. As DNA, the CDR3 is TGTGCCAGCAGCTTAAGAGCGGGAGGGCCGGGCAATGAGCAGTTCTTC. Its protein product is CASSLRAGGPGNEQFF. Combining the CDR3 with reference TRBV7-6 and TRBJ2-1 gives the whole variable domain GAGVSQSPRYKVTKRGQDVALRCDPISGHVSLYWYRQALGQGPEFLTYFNYEAQQDKSGLPNDRFSAERPEGSISTLTIQRTEQRDSAMYRCASSLRAGGPGNEQFFGPGTRLTVL.

This clonotype was counted ten times or more. The gene calls are TRBV4-1 and TRBJ1-4, with D maybe TRBD1 (6 bases). Germline V gene data show CDR1 as MGHRA and CDR2 as YSYEKL. Trimming pared 2 bases from V and 7 bases from J, leaving 20 bases between. This CDR3 is 17 amino acids long. The CDR3 reads CASSQPLIKQGGEKLFF. The CDR3 DNA reads as TGCGCCAGCAGCCAACCCTTGATTAAACAGGGAGGTGAAAAACTGTTTTTT.

Only a few counts were recorded for this clonotype. V is TRBV4-3 and J is TRBJ2-1, with D tentatively TRBD1 or TRBD2 (5 bases each). CDR1 and CDR2 from the germline V gene are LGHNA and YSLEER. The CDR3 has 14 residues. V lost 3 bases and J 8 bases, leaving 14 bases between the germline ends. DNA of the CDR3: TGCGCCAGCAGCCACCGGGACCAAAGGGATGAGCAGTTCTTC. This codes for CASSHRDQRDEQFF.

The chain is built from TRBV4-3 and TRBJ2-7; D is unresolved. CDR1 and CDR2 (germline): LGHNA, YSLEER. The CDR3 is 14 residues long. Trimming removed 1 base at V and 2 bases at J, with 9 bases between. This CDR3 reads CASSQVDGPYEQYF. DNA for the CDR3: TGCGCCAGCAGCCAAGTGGACGGTCCCTACGAGCAGTACTTC.

This clonotype has at least ten counts. V is TRBV5-1 and J is TRBJ1-1, with D uncertain. Germline-derived CDR1 and CDR2 are SGHRS and YFSETQ. Trimming pared 0 bases from V and 5 bases from J, leaving 14 bases between. The CDR3 runs 15 residues. The CDR3 here is CASSLDRHDRTEAFF. The CDR3 DNA reads TGCGCCAGCAGCTTGGACAGACATGATAGGACTGAAGCTTTCTTT. Filled out from reference TRBV5-1 and TRBJ1-1, the complete variable domain reads KAGVTQTPRYLIKTRGQQVTLSCSPISGHRSVSWYQQTPGQGLQFLFEYFSETQRNKGNFPGRFSGRQFSNSRSEMNVSTLELGDSALYLCASSLDRHDRTEAFFGQGTRLTVV.

The table lists this clonotype with a few counts. The chain combines TRBV27 with TRBJ2-7; 10 bases match TRBD2. J lost 0 bases, V lost 5 bases, and 4 bases had no gene match. The germline V gene has CDR1 MNHEY and CDR2 SMNVEV (reference sequence). This CDR3 is built from 15 residues. The CDR3 region has the DNA TGTGCCAGCAGTCCGAAGCGGGAGGGCTCCTACGAGCAGTACTTC. It is translated as CASSPKREGSYEQYF.